This TCR beta chain was captured by sequencing in a study of T cells after yellow fever vaccination. Germline CDR1 SEHNR, CDR2 FQNEAQ (reference sequence). This CDR3 contains 13 residues. V was pared by 5 bases and J by 4 bases, with 2 bases of the junction left unmatched. For TCR, cDNA came from 5'RACE template switching, which added a universal primer site and UMIs. TCRdb itself ran the 5' RACE reads through MiXCR, one entry per CDR3 protein. This table has some 320,000 distinct CDR3 sequences, around 4.5% appearing once. The chain recombines TRBV7-9 with TRBJ2-3, with 8 bases lining up with TRBD1. The receptor's source is a man younger than 30 who received the YFV17D yellow fever vaccine. This material consisted of PBMCs, taken 15 days after the yellow fever booster vaccination. DNA for the CDR3: TGTGCCAGCAGCGTACAGGGGGCAGATACGCAGTATTTT. This sequence encodes CASSVQGADTQYF.